This T cell receptor (beta chain) was documented in a study of metastatic and nonmetastatic thyroid tumors. With regard to this clone: Given a much more abundant clone one base away, this may be a read error.

V gave up 5 bases and J gave up 2 bases, with 9 bases separating them. The V gene's germline CDR1 is SQVTM and CDR2 ANQGSEA. This CDR3 spans 13 amino acids. MiXCR reprocessed the PCR reads for TCRdb. The sample yields approximately 31,000 clones, 15% to 20% seen once. Among the patients, none had received any treatment before thyroid surgery. The sequence came from a female donor with papillary thyroid cancer or a benign thyroid nodule (not recorded which). Some clones in this sample may be carry-over from other donors' samples. The sequenced material came from blood. V usage is TRBV29-1 and J usage is TRBJ2-2; the D is unclear. This CDR3 is CSVWDFNTGELFF. The CDR3 DNA sequence: TGCAGCGTTTGGGATTTTAACACCGGGGAGCTGTTTTTT.